The 27 T cell receptor beta chains listed next were all sequenced from one sample in a study of shared clonotypes between healthy human individuals. TCRdb's copy holds only in-frame clones and misses some; the assay was immunoSEQ multiplex PCR. Among roughly 480,000 clones listed, roughly 85% were seen once. What was sequenced was PBMCs. All receptors come from a woman in her 40s in good health. Some clones in this sample may be carry-over from other donors' samples.

The chain combines TRBV7-2 with TRBJ2-7; the D call may be TRBD1 or TRBD2 (5 bases each). Trimming removed 5 bases at V and 3 bases at J, with 14 bases between. Germline V gene lookup returns CDR1 SGHTA and CDR2 FQGNSA. The CDR3 sequence is 14 residues long. The CDR3, as DNA: TGTGCCAGCAGCATGACGGAGAGGGGCTACGAGCAGTACTTC. Translation: CASSMTERGYEQYF.

This chain links TRBV6-1 with TRBJ1-3; D unclear. The germline V gene encodes CDR1 MNHNS and CDR2 SASEGT. The germline V and J ends were trimmed by 10 bases and 0 bases, with 13 bases remaining between them. The CDR3 runs 14 residues. The CDR3 sequence: CATGGGSSGNTIYF. CDR3 in DNA: TGTGCCACGGGAGGAGGGAGCTCTGGAAACACCATATATTTT.

The rearrangement joins TRBV5-5 to TRBJ2-7, with TRBD1 as a possible D gene (6 bases). V gave up 5 bases and J gave up 5 bases, with 17 bases separating them. Germline V gene sequence: CDR1 SGHKS, CDR2 YYEKEE (reference sequence). The CDR3 covers 14 residues. CDR3 nucleotides: TGTGCCAGCAGTGGGGGCGCCAACGTCCACGAGCAGTACTTC. Protein sequence: CASSGGANVHEQYF.

The chain employs TRBV5-1 and TRBJ2-1; 8 bases match TRBD1. CDR1 is SGHRS, CDR2 YFSETQ, per germline. There are 15 residues in the CDR3. V gave up 4 bases and J gave up 0 bases; unmatched junction bases: 3. Written as DNA, the CDR3 is TGCGCCAGCAGCGTGGACAGGGTCTCCTACAATGAGCAGTTCTTC. Protein sequence: CASSVDRVSYNEQFF.

In the case of this clone: The sample holds other DNA sequences that translate to the same CDR3. The chain carries TRBV5-1 and TRBJ2-7; D perhaps matches TRBD2 (5 bases). Germline values: CDR1 SGHRS, CDR2 YFSETQ. V lost 1 base and J lost 3, with 8 bases in between. This CDR3 has 13 residues. CDR3 amino acids: CASSLLSGYEQYF. Written as DNA, the CDR3 is TGCGCCAGCAGCTTGCTAAGCGGCTACGAGCAGTACTTC. Based on the CDR3 plus reference TRBV5-1 and TRBJ2-7, the full variable domain is KAGVTQTPRYLIKTRGQQVTLSCSPISGHRSVSWYQQTPGQGLQFLFEYFSETQRNKGNFPGRFSGRQFSNSRSEMNVSTLELGDSALYLCASSLLSGYEQYFGPGTRLTVT.

The genes are TRBV6-6 and TRBJ2-2, with D perhaps matching TRBD2 (5 bases). Germline-derived CDR1 and CDR2 are MNHNY and SVGAGI (reference sequence). The V and J ends lost 6 bases and 0 bases respectively, with 8 bases between them. CDR3 length: 14 residues. In DNA, the CDR3 is TGTGCCAGCAGCCCGGAGGCGAACACCGGGGAGCTGTTTTTT. Translation gives CASSPEANTGELFF.

Details on this clone: A far larger clone is only one base removed, so a read error is likely. V and J are TRBV30 and TRBJ1-4, with D possibly being TRBD1 (5 bases). CDR1 is GTSNPN and CDR2 is SVGIG in the germline V gene (reference sequence). The CDR3 length is 15 residues. The CDR3 DNA is TGTGCCTGGGGTGTACTCAGGGCGAGGGGCGAAAAACTGTTTTTT. Amino acids: CAWGVLRARGEKLFF.

The chain uses TRBV29-1 and TRBJ2-1, with TRBD1 identical over 9 bases. V lost 4 bases, J lost 7 bases, and 5 bases stayed unmatched. CDR1 and CDR2 from the germline V gene are SQVTM and ANQGSEA. The CDR3 length is 13 residues. For the CDR3, the DNA is TGCAGCGTTGCGGGACAGGGTGTAAATGAGCAGTTCTTC. Amino acid sequence: CSVAGQGVNEQFF.

This chain links TRBV5-1 with TRBJ2-1; 8 positions agree with TRBD2. The CDR3 is 16 amino acids. Germline lookup yields CDR1 SGHRS and CDR2 YFSETQ. Trimming at V came to 0 bases and at J to 3 bases, leaving 5 bases not matched to a gene. CDR3 amino acids: CASSLERREVYNEQFF. Here the CDR3 DNA reads TGCGCCAGCAGCTTGGAAAGGCGGGAGGTCTACAATGAGCAGTTCTTC.

The genes are TRBV2 and TRBJ2-4; 8 bases agree with TRBD1. Germline CDR1 reads SNHLY; CDR2 reads FYNNEI. This CDR3 is built from 15 residues. Trimming took 6 bases from V and 3 from J; bases not matched to a gene: 7. The CDR3 DNA is TGTGCCAGCAGGACAGGGGTTGGGAGCAAAAACATTCAGTACTTC. The encoded protein is CASRTGVGSKNIQYF. Full variable domain (missing parts from reference TRBV2 and TRBJ2-4): EPEVTQTPSHQVTQMGQEVILRCVPISNHLYFYWYRQILGQKVEFLVSFYNNEISEKSEIFDDQFSVERPDGSNFTLKIRSTKLEDSAMYFCASRTGVGSKNIQYFGAGTRLSVL.

This chain joins TRBV5-1 and TRBJ2-3; 7 positions agree with TRBD1. Losses at the gene ends were 2 bases for V and 2 bases for J; bases not matched to a gene: 2. CDR1 is SGHRS, CDR2 YFSETQ, per germline. CDR3 size: 14 residues. The CDR3 loop is CASSLGQDTDTQYF. The CDR3 nucleotides are TGCGCCAGCAGCTTAGGACAGGACACAGATACGCAGTATTTT.

This rearrangement joins TRBV6-4 to TRBJ2-2; D is unclear. The length of the CDR3 is 14 residues. CDR1 and CDR2 (germline): MRHNA, SNTAGT. V was shortened by 3 bases and J by 6 bases, with 11 bases between the two germline ends. CDR3 bases: TGTGCCAGCAGTGAGTCAGTCCCAGCCGGGGAGCTGTTTTTT. Amino acids: CASSESVPAGELFF.

The chain recombines TRBV9 with TRBJ2-7; D may be TRBD1 or TRBD2 (5 bases each). CDR3 size: 15 residues. V lost 3 bases, J lost 1 base, and 14 bases lay in between. From germline, CDR1 is SGDLS and CDR2 YYNGEE. The CDR3 DNA follows: TGTGCCAGCAGCGCCGGGGCCCTCAGGTCCTACGAGCAGTACTTC. It codes for CASSAGALRSYEQYF.

The rearrangement uses TRBV10-3 and TRBJ2-1; 10 bases line up with TRBD2. The CDR3 totals 15 residues. V was pared by 7 bases and J by 9 bases, with 12 bases of the junction left unmatched. Germline-derived CDR1 and CDR2 are ENHRY and SYGVKD. CDR3 amino acids: CAINTGLAAPSEQFF. CDR3 in DNA: TGTGCCATCAACACCGGACTAGCGGCACCCAGTGAGCAGTTCTTC.

The sample holds one count of this clone. The chain recombines TRBV13 with TRBJ2-1; perhaps TRBD2 as D (5 bases). CDR3 length equals 16 residues. V lost 5 bases, J lost 3 bases, and 17 bases lay in between. The germline CDR1 and CDR2 sequences are PRHDT and FYEKMQ (reference sequence). In DNA, the CDR3 is TGTGCCAGCAGCCGCAAAGTCCTAGCTATCTACAATGAGCAGTTCTTC. It encodes CASSRKVLAIYNEQFF.

A note on this clone: At one end the junction does not follow the germline gene, possibly because of a read error. The CDR3 loop reads CASGQVRGGGYTF. Here the CDR3 DNA reads TGTGCCAGCGGCCAAGTCCGGGGCGGTGGGTACACCTTC. The J gene is TRBJ1-2, the V gene TRBV14; D is perhaps TRBD1 (5 bases). CDR1 SGHDN and CDR2 FVKESK come from the germline V gene. The CDR3 runs to 13 residues.

In this sample, this clone turned up once. This chain joins TRBV6-5 and TRBJ2-7, with D tentatively TRBD1 or TRBD2 (6 bases each). Trimming took 8 bases from V and 3 from J, leaving 14 bases between them. This CDR3 has 13 amino acids. The germline V gene encodes CDR1 MNHEY and CDR2 SVGAGI. CDR3 bases: TGTGCCAGCGGATACAGGGAGGACTACGAGCAGTACTTC. It yields the protein CASGYREDYEQYF.

In this sample, this clone turned up once. This chain's CDR3 is CASSLEVAGDTQYF. The CDR3 nucleotides are TGTGCCAGCAGCTTGGAGGTAGCGGGAGATACGCAGTATTTT. The chain couples TRBV5-4 to TRBJ2-3, with 7 bases that match TRBD2. Trimming cost V 0 bases and J 5 bases; bases outside gene matches: 3. This CDR3 has 14 residues. Per germline, CDR1 SGHNT and CDR2 YYREEE (reference sequence). Full variable domain (rest looked up from reference TRBV5-4 and TRBJ2-3): ETGVTQSPTHLIKTRGQQVTLRCSSQSGHNTVSWYQQALGQGPQFIFQYYREEENGRGNFPPRFSGLQFPNYSSELNVNALELDDSALYLCASSLEVAGDTQYFGPGTRLTVL.

V and J are TRBV7-8 and TRBJ2-1, with 11 bases matching TRBD2. The CDR3 spans 16 residues. The V segment lost 5 bases and the J segment 3 bases; nucleotides outside the gene matches: 6. CDR1 is SGHVS, CDR2 FQNEAQ, per germline. This chain's CDR3 is CASSRVAGGIYNEQFF. DNA for the CDR3: TGTGCCAGCAGCCGGGTAGCGGGAGGGATCTACAATGAGCAGTTCTTC.

The chain is built from TRBV30 and TRBJ2-5; 11 positions match TRBD2. The J call is doubtful: the DNA matches TRBJ2-7 better. The germline V gene encodes CDR1 GTSNPN and CDR2 SVGIG (reference sequence). The CDR3 covers 15 residues. CDR3 coding DNA: TGTGCCTGGAGGGGGACTAGCGGAGACTCCTACGAGCAGTACTTC. This gives the protein CAWRGTSGDSYEQYF.

The chain is built from TRBV10-1 and TRBJ1-6; 9 bases are a match to TRBD1. From germline, CDR1 is WNHNN and CDR2 SYGVQD (reference sequence). V trimming: 3 bases; J trimming: 8 bases; junction bases outside the gene matches: 17. The CDR3 length is 19 residues. In DNA form, the CDR3 reads TGCGCCAGCAGTGAAGTTTGGGACAGGGCGGCCAGGCAGGATTCACCCCTCCACTTT. Protein: CASSEVWDRAARQDSPLHF.

The genes are TRBV6-4 and TRBJ2-3; 7 bases are shared with TRBD2. Germline values: CDR1 MRHNA, CDR2 SNTAGT. J gave up 0 bases and V 3 bases, and 3 bases lay outside the gene matches. The CDR3 has 15 residues. The CDR3 loop reads CASSETGGSTDTQYF. Written as DNA, the CDR3 is TGTGCCAGCAGTGAAACGGGAGGAAGCACAGATACGCAGTATTTT.

Comment on this clone: A read error likely explains this, since a far larger clone differs by one base. This specimen includes other DNA sequences encoding the same CDR3. The rearrangement links TRBV10-3 to TRBJ1-5, with D unresolved. Germline CDR1 ENHRY, CDR2 SYGVKD. The CDR3 covers 13 residues. Trimming stripped 6 bases from V and 3 bases from J, with 9 bases between. Here the CDR3 reads CAISRDNNQPQHF. CDR3 sequence (DNA): TGTGCCATCAGCCGAGACAACAATCAGCCCCAGCATTTT.

The chain recombines TRBV27 with TRBJ2-7, with D possibly being TRBD1 (6 bases). Trimming took off 5 bases at V and 0 bases at J, with 11 bases between the two ends. Germline V gene sequence: CDR1 MNHEY, CDR2 SMNVEV (reference sequence). The CDR3 is 14 amino acids. CDR3 protein: CASSPSGDSYEQYF. In DNA, the CDR3 is TGTGCCAGCAGTCCCTCAGGGGACTCCTACGAGCAGTACTTC.

V gene TRBV4-2 combines with J gene TRBJ2-3, with D possibly TRBD1 on 6 matching bases. The CDR3 sequence is 14 residues long. Between the trimmed V and J ends, which lost 1 base and 2 bases, there was a span of 7 bases. The germline CDR1 and CDR2 sequences are LGHNA and YNFKEQ. The CDR3 sequence: CASSQGQDTDTQYF. DNA of the CDR3: TGTGCCAGCAGCCAAGGACAGGACACAGATACGCAGTATTTT.

The chain couples TRBV5-1 to TRBJ1-2; no reliable D call. This CDR3 region has 14 residues. V lost 4 bases, J lost 1 base, and 11 bases lay in between. CDR1 and CDR2 (germline): SGHRS, YFSETQ. CDR3 sequence reads: CASSPSGSNYGYTF. The CDR3 DNA is TGCGCCAGCAGCCCCTCCGGGAGTAACTATGGCTACACCTTC.

This chain connects TRBV4-1 to TRBJ1-1, with 9 bases identical to TRBD1. CDR3 length equals 15 residues. Per germline, CDR1 MGHRA and CDR2 YSYEKL. Trimming at V came to 2 bases and at J to 4 bases, leaving 5 bases not matched to a gene. This CDR3 is CASSQPGQGGTEAFF. The CDR3 region has the DNA TGCGCCAGCAGCCAACCGGGACAGGGAGGCACTGAAGCTTTCTTT.